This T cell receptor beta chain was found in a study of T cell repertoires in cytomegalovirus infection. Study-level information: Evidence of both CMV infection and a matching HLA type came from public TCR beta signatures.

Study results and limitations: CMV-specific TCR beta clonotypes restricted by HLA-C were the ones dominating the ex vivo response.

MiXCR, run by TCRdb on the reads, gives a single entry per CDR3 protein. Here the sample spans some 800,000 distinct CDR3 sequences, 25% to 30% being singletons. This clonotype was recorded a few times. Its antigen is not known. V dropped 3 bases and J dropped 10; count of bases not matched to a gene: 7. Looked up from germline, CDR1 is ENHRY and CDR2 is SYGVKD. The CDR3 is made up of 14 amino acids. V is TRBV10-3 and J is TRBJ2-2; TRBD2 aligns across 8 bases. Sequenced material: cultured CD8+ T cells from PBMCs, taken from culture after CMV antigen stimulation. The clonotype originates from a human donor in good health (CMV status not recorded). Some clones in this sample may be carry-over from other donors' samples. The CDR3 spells CAISDRGGPEELFF. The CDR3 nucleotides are TGTGCCATCAGTGACCGGGGGGGGCCGGAGGAGCTGTTTTTT.